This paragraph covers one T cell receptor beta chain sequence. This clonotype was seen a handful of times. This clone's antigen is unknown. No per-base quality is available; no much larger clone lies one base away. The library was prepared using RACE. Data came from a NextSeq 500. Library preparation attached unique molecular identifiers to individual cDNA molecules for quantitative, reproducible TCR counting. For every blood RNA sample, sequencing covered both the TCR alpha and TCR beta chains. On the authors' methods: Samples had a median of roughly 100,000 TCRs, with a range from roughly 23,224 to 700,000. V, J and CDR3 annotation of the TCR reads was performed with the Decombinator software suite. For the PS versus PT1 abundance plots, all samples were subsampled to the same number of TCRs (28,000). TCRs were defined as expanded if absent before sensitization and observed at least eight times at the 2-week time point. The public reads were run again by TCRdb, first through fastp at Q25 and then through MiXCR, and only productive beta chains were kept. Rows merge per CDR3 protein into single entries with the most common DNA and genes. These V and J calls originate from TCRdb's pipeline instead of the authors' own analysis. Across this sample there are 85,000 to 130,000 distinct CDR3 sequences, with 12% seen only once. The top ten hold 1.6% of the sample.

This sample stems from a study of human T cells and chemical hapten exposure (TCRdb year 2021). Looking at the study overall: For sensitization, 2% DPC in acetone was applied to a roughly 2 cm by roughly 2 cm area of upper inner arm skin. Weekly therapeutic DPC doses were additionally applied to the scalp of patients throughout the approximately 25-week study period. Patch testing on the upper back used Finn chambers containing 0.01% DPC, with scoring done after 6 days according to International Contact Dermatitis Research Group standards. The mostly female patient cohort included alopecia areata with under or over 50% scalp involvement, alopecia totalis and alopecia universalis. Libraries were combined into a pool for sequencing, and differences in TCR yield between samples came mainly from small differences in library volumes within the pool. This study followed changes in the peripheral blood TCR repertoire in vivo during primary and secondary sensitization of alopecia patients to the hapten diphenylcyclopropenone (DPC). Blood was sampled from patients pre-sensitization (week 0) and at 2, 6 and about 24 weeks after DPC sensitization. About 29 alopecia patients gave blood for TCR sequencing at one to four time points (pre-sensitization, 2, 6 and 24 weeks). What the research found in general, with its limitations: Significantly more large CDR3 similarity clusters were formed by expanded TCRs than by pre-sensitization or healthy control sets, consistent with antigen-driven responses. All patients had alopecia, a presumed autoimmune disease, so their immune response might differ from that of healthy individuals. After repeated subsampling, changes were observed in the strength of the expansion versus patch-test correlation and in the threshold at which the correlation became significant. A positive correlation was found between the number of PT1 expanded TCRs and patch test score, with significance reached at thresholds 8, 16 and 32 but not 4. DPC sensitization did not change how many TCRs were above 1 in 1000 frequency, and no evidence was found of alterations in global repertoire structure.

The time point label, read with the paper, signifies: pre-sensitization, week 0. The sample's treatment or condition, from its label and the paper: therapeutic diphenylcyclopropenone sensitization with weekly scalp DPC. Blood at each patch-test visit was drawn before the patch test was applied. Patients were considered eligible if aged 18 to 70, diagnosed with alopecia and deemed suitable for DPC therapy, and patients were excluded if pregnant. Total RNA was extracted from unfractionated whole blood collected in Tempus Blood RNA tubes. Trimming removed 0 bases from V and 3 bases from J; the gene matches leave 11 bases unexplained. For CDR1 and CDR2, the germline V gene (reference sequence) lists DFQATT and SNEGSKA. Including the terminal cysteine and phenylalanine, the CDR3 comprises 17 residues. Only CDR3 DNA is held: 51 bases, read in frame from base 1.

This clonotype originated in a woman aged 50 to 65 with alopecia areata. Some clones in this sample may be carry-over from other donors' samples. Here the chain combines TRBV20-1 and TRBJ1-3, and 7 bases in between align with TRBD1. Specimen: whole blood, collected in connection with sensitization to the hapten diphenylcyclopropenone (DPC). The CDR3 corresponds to CSARDTRGGSGGNTIYF. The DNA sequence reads TGCAGTGCTAGAGATACCAGGGGGGGGTCAGGTGGAAACACCATATATTTT.